The T cell receptor (beta chain) described here comes from a study of identical twins. Study results and caveats: Twin-shared out-of-frame alpha sequences were enriched for low generation probability.

This CDR3 is 14 amino acids long. The germline V gene encodes CDR1 MGHRA and CDR2 YSYEKL. Trimming shortened V by 1 base and J by 2 bases, and 7 bases separated the two germline ends. This clonotype was picked up a small number of times. Its specificity is unknown. With template switching, a universal primer site was added, and the cDNA carried unique molecular identifiers. Using its own MiXCR run on the 5' RACE reads, TCRdb lists one record per CDR3 protein. In the table there are about 530,000 distinct CDR3 sequences, approximately 20% of which are singletons. These data also featured in a second study, about yellow fever vaccine responses in identical twins.

This chain uses TRBV4-1 with TRBJ2-3; D remains unclear. This receptor was obtained from a woman in her late teens or twenties in good health. The specimen sequenced was CD4+ T cells sorted from blood. CDR3: CASSQVGPTDTQYF. In DNA, the CDR3 is TGCGCCAGCAGCCAAGTAGGGCCCACAGATACGCAGTATTTT.